A single sample is the source of the 28 T cell receptor beta chains below, sequenced in a study of vaccination and CD4 T cells after COVID-19. The antigens of these receptors remain unknown. Treatment denoted: roughly 10-day PBMC culture with coronavirus spike peptide pools or control peptides (ViraFEST assay). Sequenced with the Oncomine TCR Beta short-read assay was DNA taken from cultured CD4+ T cells. Using its own MiXCR run on the PCR reads, TCRdb lists one record per CDR3 protein. The table shows about 10,000 distinct CDR3 sequences, with around 30% occurring only once. The material sequenced was cultured CD4+ T cells from blood. Receptor source: a human donor with COVID-19.

The chain carries TRBV10-2 and TRBJ1-1; D might be TRBD1 (5 bases). The V and J ends lost 8 bases and 0 bases respectively, with 16 bases between them. Germline V CDR1 and CDR2: WSHSY, SAAADI. There are 15 residues in the CDR3. The CDR3 reads CASGLTVTMNTEAFF. CDR3 nucleotides: TGCGCCAGCGGACTGACAGTGACCATGAACACTGAAGCTTTCTTT.

This clonotype was seen a handful of times. The genes are TRBV7-9 and TRBJ1-6; D is ambiguous. Germline V gives CDR1 SEHNR, CDR2 FQNEAQ (reference sequence). This CDR3 has 14 amino acids. Trimming removed 5 bases at V and 7 bases at J, with 12 bases between. The CDR3 nucleotides are TGTGCCAGCAGCCCGGGCCCTGACAATTCACCCCTCCACTTT. This encodes CASSPGPDNSPLHF.

This chain joins TRBV24-1 and TRBJ2-4; 8 positions match TRBD1. Looked up from germline, CDR1 is KGHDR and CDR2 is SFDVKD. The V segment lost 3 bases and the J segment 5 bases; nucleotides outside the gene matches: 5. The CDR3 is 15 amino acids. CDR3 protein: CATSDPLDRENIQYF. CDR3 nucleotides: TGTGCCACCAGTGATCCACTGGACAGGGAAAACATTCAGTACTTC.

The rearrangement joins TRBV6-1 to TRBJ1-2; possible D gene TRBD1, 5 bases. The CDR3 is 13 amino acids. The ends were cut back, 3 bases at V and 4 bases at J, with 9 bases in the middle. Germline V gene sequence: CDR1 MNHNS, CDR2 SASEGT. In DNA, the CDR3 is TGTGCCAGCAGTGAGAGACAGCCCTATGGCTACACCTTC. Translation: CASSERQPYGYTF.

This clonotype has more than one count but fewer than ten. The chain links TRBV6-5 to TRBJ2-5, with TRBD2 identical over 8 bases. There are 17 residues in the CDR3. V shed 0 bases and J 5 bases; nucleotides not matched to a gene: 11. The germline V gene encodes CDR1 MNHEY and CDR2 SVGAGI. CDR3 DNA sequence: TGTGCCAGCAGTTACTCCAAAGTAGCGGGGCTCTTTGAGACCCAGTACTTC. Translating gives CASSYSKVAGLFETQYF.

The chain employs TRBV7-9 and TRBJ2-3; the D gene is possibly TRBD2 (6 bases). Per germline, CDR1 SEHNR and CDR2 FQNEAQ (reference sequence). V lost 0 bases, J lost 1 base, and 8 bases lay in between. The CDR3 consists of 15 residues. The CDR3 sequence: CASSLAEGGTDTQYF. The CDR3 nucleotides read TGTGCCAGCAGCTTAGCGGAGGGAGGCACAGATACGCAGTATTTT.

This rearrangement joins TRBV6-1 to TRBJ1-5; maybe TRBD1 (6 bases). Germline V gene lookup returns CDR1 MNHNS and CDR2 SASEGT. V was shortened by 8 bases and J by 2 bases, with 16 bases between the two germline ends. The CDR3 extends over 15 amino acids. The CDR3 nucleotides read TGTGCCAGCCGGGAAACAGGGATGGGCAATCAGCCCCAGCATTTT. This encodes CASRETGMGNQPQHF.

This clonotype was counted only a few times. The V call is TRBV11-2, the J call TRBJ2-3, with 11 positions matching TRBD2. The germline V gene encodes CDR1 SGHAT and CDR2 FQNNGV. V shed 5 bases, J shed 0 bases, and the junction held 4 bases outside the gene matches. The CDR3 loop spans 16 amino acids. The CDR3 sequence: CASSALAGGSTDTQYF. Written as DNA, the CDR3 is TGTGCCAGCAGCGCCTTAGCGGGGGGGAGCACAGATACGCAGTATTTT.

This clonotype came up a few times. This chain uses TRBV27 with TRBJ2-5; weak D call: TRBD2 (6 bases). Deletions cut 0 bases from V and 7 bases from J, with 12 bases between. Germline CDR1 is MNHEY and CDR2 is SMNVEV (reference sequence). The CDR3 extends over 14 amino acids. This CDR3 reads CASSLSLAFGTQYF. The CDR3 coding sequence is TGTGCCAGCAGTTTATCGCTAGCGTTTGGGACCCAGTACTTC.

Only a few counts were recorded for this clonotype. The genes are TRBV19 and TRBJ1-5, with 8 bases aligning to TRBD1. Losses at the gene ends were 5 bases for V and 6 bases for J; bases not matched to a gene: 9. Germline V gene data show CDR1 as LNHDA and CDR2 as SQIVND (reference sequence). This CDR3 is 15 amino acids long. This CDR3 is CASSPWTGRGQPQHF. CDR3 bases: TGTGCCAGTAGTCCCTGGACAGGGCGAGGTCAGCCCCAGCATTTT.

The chain recombines TRBV5-1 with TRBJ2-1; 7 bases agree with TRBD1. With V trimmed by 4 bases and J by 0 bases, 7 bases remained unmatched. This CDR3 spans 16 amino acids. Germline CDR1 and CDR2: SGHRS and YFSETQ. CDR3 sequence reads: CASSAGTASSYNEQFF. As DNA, the CDR3 is TGCGCCAGCAGCGCCGGGACAGCAAGCTCCTACAATGAGCAGTTCTTC.

The rearrangement uses TRBV2 and TRBJ1-5, with unresolved D. The CDR3 length is 15 residues. Germline V gene data show CDR1 as SNHLY and CDR2 as FYNNEI. The V end lost 4 bases, the J end lost 0 bases, and 10 bases lay between the germline ends. The CDR3 sequence: CASSVDGYSNQPQHF. The CDR3 nucleotides are TGTGCCAGCAGTGTTGACGGTTATAGCAATCAGCCCCAGCATTTT.

The chain combines TRBV20-1 with TRBJ1-5; TRBD1 might be the D (5 bases). With 3 bases removed from V and 3 bases from J, the gap between germline ends came to 18 bases. Germline CDR1 is DFQATT and CDR2 is SNEGSKA (reference sequence). This CDR3 has 16 residues. The CDR3 here is CSASRGRRDNNQPQHF. Written as DNA, the CDR3 is TGCAGTGCTAGTCGGGGACGGAGAGATAACAATCAGCCCCAGCATTTT.

This chain connects TRBV7-3 to TRBJ1-1; possibly TRBD1 for D (5 bases). V was clipped by 5 bases and J by 0 bases, with 13 bases between them. CDR3 length: 15 residues. CDR1 and CDR2 (germline): SGHTA, FQGTGA. The CDR3 DNA reads TGTGCCAGCAGCCCCGACAGTAACATGAACACTGAAGCTTTCTTT. It encodes CASSPDSNMNTEAFF.

This clonotype was observed a handful of times. The V gene is TRBV7-6, the J gene TRBJ2-1; D gene uncertain. This CDR3 contains 13 residues. V lost 5 bases and J lost 5, with 10 bases in between. CDR1 and CDR2 (germline): SGHVS, FNYEAQ. CDR3 sequence reads: CASSLESNNEQFF. The CDR3 nucleotides read TGTGCCAGCAGCCTAGAATCTAACAATGAGCAGTTCTTC. Using reference TRBV7-6 and TRBJ2-1 for the parts outside the CDR3, the full variable domain is GAGVSQSPRYKVTKRGQDVALRCDPISGHVSLYWYRQALGQGPEFLTYFNYEAQQDKSGLPNDRFSAERPEGSISTLTIQRTEQRDSAMYRCASSLESNNEQFFGPGTRLTVL.

The J gene is TRBJ2-7, the V gene TRBV14, with a tentative D call TRBD1 (6 bases). The CDR3 is 14 residues long. V was pared by 1 base and J by 3 bases, with 10 bases between. Germline assignment: CDR1 SGHDN and CDR2 FVKESK. The DNA of the CDR3 is TGTGCCAGCAGCCAAGCGGGACAACTCTACGAGCAGTACTTC. Amino acid sequence: CASSQAGQLYEQYF.

The chain couples TRBV7-2 to TRBJ1-5; no definite D call. V gave up 1 base and J gave up 7 bases, with 8 bases separating them. Looked up from germline, CDR1 is SGHTA and CDR2 is FQGNSA. CDR3 length equals 13 residues. CDR3 DNA sequence: TGTGCCAGCAGCTTAGTATTGGGCCAGCCCCAGCATTTT. Its translation is CASSLVLGQPQHF.

By sample share, this clonotype is medium-sized (0.01 to 0.1%). V is TRBV15 and J is TRBJ1-2, with D tentatively TRBD1 (6 bases). The CDR3 runs 15 residues. Trimming stripped 4 bases from V and 4 bases from J, with 16 bases between. Germline CDR1 reads LNHNV; CDR2 reads YYDKDF (reference sequence). Written as DNA, the CDR3 is TGTGCCACCAGCAAAAATCCGGGACAACTCTATGGCTACACCTTC. It specifies CATSKNPGQLYGYTF.

In this sample, this clonotype turned up a few times. This chain links TRBV6-5 with TRBJ1-2; D is perhaps TRBD1 (6 bases). The V end lost 2 bases, the J end lost 4 bases, and 14 bases lay between the germline ends. Germline V lookup: CDR1 MNHEY, CDR2 SVGAGI. This CDR3 has 15 residues. DNA for the CDR3: TGTGCCAGCAGTTACCACAGGGTGGAAGGCTATGGCTACACCTTC. This sequence encodes CASSYHRVEGYGYTF.

The chain is built from TRBV5-1 and TRBJ1-2, with TRBD1 matching over 8 bases. The V gene end was trimmed by 0 bases and the J gene end by 1 base; junction bases not matched to a gene: 5. Germline CDR1 is SGHRS and CDR2 is YFSETQ. The CDR3 extends over 16 amino acids. The CDR3 protein is CASSLGQGSLNYGYTF. The CDR3 coding sequence is TGCGCCAGCAGCTTGGGACAGGGGTCTCTTAACTATGGCTACACCTTC. Full variable domain (remainder filled in from reference TRBV5-1 and TRBJ1-2): KAGVTQTPRYLIKTRGQQVTLSCSPISGHRSVSWYQQTPGQGLQFLFEYFSETQRNKGNFPGRFSGRQFSNSRSEMNVSTLELGDSALYLCASSLGQGSLNYGYTFGSGTRLTVV.

This clonotype occurred a few times. The J gene is TRBJ1-1, the V gene TRBV6-2 or TRBV6-3; D not resolved. The CDR3 runs to 14 residues. The V end was cut by 7 bases, the J end by 8 bases, with 20 bases between. Germline CDR1 is MNHEY and CDR2 is SVGEGT. CDR3 sequence: CASTYRQLTGEAFF. CDR3 coding DNA: TGTGCCAGCACCTACAGACAACTCACTGGGGAAGCTTTCTTT.

This clonotype showed up just a few times. This chain joins TRBV5-1 and TRBJ1-2; possibly TRBD1 for D (5 bases). Germline assignment: CDR1 SGHRS and CDR2 YFSETQ. V gave up 6 bases and J gave up 3 bases, with 15 bases separating them. The CDR3 runs to 14 residues. CDR3 in DNA: TGCGCCAGCAAGAGCAACCAGGGAGACTATGGCTACACCTTC. Translation gives CASKSNQGDYGYTF.

The chain has TRBV7-9 and TRBJ2-3; D is perhaps TRBD1 (6 bases). Germline CDR1 and CDR2: SEHNR and FQNEAQ (reference sequence). This CDR3 comprises 13 residues. Trimming stripped 1 base from V and 10 bases from J, with 12 bases between. Here the CDR3 reads CASSLGGQVAQYF. The DNA of the CDR3 is TGTGCCAGCAGCTTAGGGGGACAAGTAGCGCAGTATTTT.

This clonotype showed up just a few times. This chain links TRBV19 with TRBJ2-2; TRBD1 matches at 8 bases. This CDR3 comprises 15 residues. With V trimmed by 3 bases and J by 4 bases, 4 bases remained unmatched. Germline lookup yields CDR1 LNHDA and CDR2 SQIVND (reference sequence). CDR3 sequence reads: CASSIGQGTTGELFF. The CDR3 region has the DNA TGTGCCAGTAGTATCGGACAGGGCACCACCGGGGAGCTGTTTTTT.

The rearrangement uses TRBV5-8 and TRBJ2-1; 14 bases are shared with TRBD2. Germline V lookup: CDR1 SGHTS, CDR2 YDEGEE. The junction had 8 bases not matched to a gene; V was cut back by 2 bases and J by 7 bases. This CDR3 has 17 residues. CDR3 DNA sequence: TGTGCCAGCAGCTTCACCATGACTAGCGGGGGGGCAAATGAGCAGTTCTTC. Translating it yields CASSFTMTSGGANEQFF.

This chain links TRBV5-1 with TRBJ2-1; TRBD2 might be the D (5 bases). Between the trimmed V and J ends, which lost 4 bases and 2 bases, there was a span of 7 bases. The CDR3 sequence is 13 residues long. Germline assignment: CDR1 SGHRS and CDR2 YFSETQ. CDR3 amino acids: CASSAGTYNEQFF. DNA of the CDR3: TGCGCCAGCAGCGCCGGGACCTACAATGAGCAGTTCTTC. The whole variable domain, remainder taken from reference TRBV5-1 and TRBJ2-1, is KAGVTQTPRYLIKTRGQQVTLSCSPISGHRSVSWYQQTPGQGLQFLFEYFSETQRNKGNFPGRFSGRQFSNSRSEMNVSTLELGDSALYLCASSAGTYNEQFFGPGTRLTVL.

The V and J genes are TRBV28 and TRBJ2-3; tentatively, D is TRBD1 (6 bases). Trimming shortened V by 5 bases and J by 0 bases, and 15 bases separated the two germline ends. This CDR3 has 16 amino acids. Germline-derived CDR1 and CDR2 are MDHEN and SYDVKM. Here the CDR3 reads CASSPRQASSTDTQYF. Here the CDR3 DNA reads TGTGCCAGCAGTCCGAGACAGGCCTCTAGCACAGATACGCAGTATTTT.

The genes are TRBV4-2 and TRBJ1-2; no clear D gene. This CDR3 region has 14 residues. Trimming left V 0 bases short and J 4 bases short, with 9 bases between. CDR1 LGHNA and CDR2 YNFKEQ come from the germline V gene. The CDR3 spells CASSQETRSYGYTF. The CDR3 bases are TGTGCCAGCAGCCAAGAAACCCGGTCCTATGGCTACACCTTC.